Listed here is a single TCR beta chain. The antigen remains unidentified. The authors prepared UMI-labeled TRB cDNA libraries by 5' RACE. TCRdb re-called the 5' RACE reads and gives one entry per CDR3 protein, without DNA. In total, the table holds around 160,000 distinct CDR3 sequences. The data belong to a study of CXCR3-negative and CXCR3-positive naive CD8 T cells. About the research overall: Across all libraries, TRB reads numbered some 140 million, with about 1.5 +/- 0.3 million in each library.

General observations from the study: Diversity was high in both naive subsets and much lower in memory cells. For the naive subsets, surface CD5 was similar, and TCR strength was inferred from TRB CDR3 properties. CXCR3-positive naive cells carried more hydrophobic TRB CDR3s than CXCR3-negative ones. Fresh PBMCs served for most assays, and CXCR3 expression fell partially after cryopreservation.

The CDR3 has 15 residues. CDR1 and CDR2 (germline): SGDLS, YYNGEE. Sequenced input: naive CXCR3+ CD8+ T cells from blood. Regarding subset: CD45RO-CCR7+CD27+CD95- naive CD8+ T cells expressing CXCR3 (TNR3+). V and J are TRBV9 and TRBJ2-7; TCRdb picks TRBD1, but there is no DNA to check that call. The sequence was obtained from a human donor in good health. Some clones in this sample may be carry-over from other donors' samples. The CDR3 loop is CASSVDGTKKVEQYF.